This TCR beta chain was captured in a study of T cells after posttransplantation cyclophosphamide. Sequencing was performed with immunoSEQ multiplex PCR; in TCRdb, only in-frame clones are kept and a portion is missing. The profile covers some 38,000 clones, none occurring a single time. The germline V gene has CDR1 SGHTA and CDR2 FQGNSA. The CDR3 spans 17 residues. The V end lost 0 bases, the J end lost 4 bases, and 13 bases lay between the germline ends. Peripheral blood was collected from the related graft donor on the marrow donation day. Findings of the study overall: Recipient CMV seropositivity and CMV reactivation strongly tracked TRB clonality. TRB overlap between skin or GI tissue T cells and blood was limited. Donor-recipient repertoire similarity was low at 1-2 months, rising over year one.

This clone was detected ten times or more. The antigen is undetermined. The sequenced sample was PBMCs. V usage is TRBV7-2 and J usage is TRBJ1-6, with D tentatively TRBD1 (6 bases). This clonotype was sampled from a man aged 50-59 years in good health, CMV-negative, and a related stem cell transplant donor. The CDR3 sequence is CASSLAMATGYNSPLHF. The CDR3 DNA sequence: TGTGCCAGCAGCTTAGCCATGGCCACAGGGTATAATTCACCCCTCCACTTT.